These 16 T cell receptor beta chains share one sample of origin, sequenced in a study of blood T cell repertoires in COVID-19. Some clones are missing from TCRdb's copy, which holds only in-frame ones; the method was immunoSEQ multiplex PCR. The data hold hundreds of thousands of clones, with about 83% observed a single time. Sequenced: peripheral blood. The source is a woman aged 80 or over with COVID-19, enrolled during active disease.

This clone was seen just once. The V call is TRBV5-4, the J call TRBJ2-7; tentatively, D is TRBD2 (5 bases). V lost 4 bases to trimming and J lost 1 base, with 12 bases between them. Germline CDR1 reads SGHNT; CDR2 reads YYREEE (reference sequence). This CDR3 has 14 amino acids. In DNA form, the CDR3 reads TGTGCCAGCAGCAACACGGGGAATTCCTACGAGCAGTACTTC. This gives the protein CASSNTGNSYEQYF.

The rearrangement links TRBV9 to TRBJ2-2; TRBD1 might be the D (6 bases). This CDR3 has 15 amino acids. The germline V gene has CDR1 SGDLS and CDR2 YYNGEE. V was trimmed by 4 bases and J by 3 bases, leaving 13 bases between them. Here the CDR3 DNA reads TGTGCCAGCAGCACAGGGTTAGAGCACACCGGGGAGCTGTTTTTT. Translating gives CASSTGLEHTGELFF.

The rearrangement links TRBV5-1 to TRBJ1-1; possibly TRBD1 for D (6 bases). This CDR3 has 15 amino acids. V gave up 3 bases and J gave up 1 base, with 13 bases separating them. Germline CDR1 reads SGHRS; CDR2 reads YFSETQ. CDR3 in amino acids: CASSYAGVENTEAFF. The CDR3 DNA is TGCGCCAGCAGCTATGCAGGGGTAGAGAACACTGAAGCTTTCTTT.

The chain recombines TRBV27 with TRBJ2-2, with a weak D call TRBD1 (5 bases). V was clipped by 6 bases and J by 0 bases, with 14 bases between them. The CDR3 is 16 amino acids. CDR1 and CDR2 (germline): MNHEY, SMNVEV (reference sequence). As DNA, the CDR3 is TGTGCCAGCAGAATTGGCAGGACATCGAACACCGGGGAGCTGTTTTTT. Translating it yields CASRIGRTSNTGELFF.

This chain joins TRBV18 and TRBJ1-2; 10 bases match TRBD1. The CDR3 contains 14 residues. Trimming took 6 bases from V and 3 from J; bases not matched to a gene: 4. CDR1 KGHSH and CDR2 LQKENI come from the germline V gene. The chain's CDR3 is CASSPGTGDYGYTF. CDR3 bases: TGTGCCAGCTCTCCCGGGACAGGGGACTATGGCTACACCTTC.

The chain has TRBV18 and TRBJ2-7, with TRBD2 matching over 14 bases. CDR3 size: 19 residues. With 1 base clipped from V and 0 bases from J, the junction kept 8 bases outside the gene matches. From germline, CDR1 is KGHSH and CDR2 LQKENI. The CDR3 DNA reads TGTGCCAGCTCACCACGGGGGACTAGCGGGGGCCATTACTCCTACGAGCAGTACTTC. Its protein product is CASSPRGTSGGHYSYEQYF.

The chain uses TRBV27 and TRBJ2-3; 8 bases map to TRBD1. CDR3 length: 20 residues. Germline assignment: CDR1 MNHEY and CDR2 SMNVEV (reference sequence). V lost 5 bases to trimming and J lost 4 bases; unmatched junction nucleotides: 23. CDR3 protein: CASSTNTGTGLSRGADTQYF. The CDR3, as DNA: TGTGCCAGCAGTACGAATACCGGGACAGGTCTATCAAGGGGGGCAGATACGCAGTATTTT.

The genes are TRBV24-1 and TRBJ1-5; D call uncertain. The CDR3 runs 14 residues. The V end was cut by 5 bases, the J end by 8 bases, with 15 bases between. Germline loops: CDR1 KGHDR, CDR2 SFDVKD. The CDR3 spells CATSGESPTEPQHF. The DNA of the CDR3 is TGTGCCACCAGTGGGGAGTCTCCGACGGAGCCCCAGCATTTT.

The J gene is TRBJ1-5, the V gene TRBV19; a possible D gene is TRBD1 (6 bases). Trimming cost V 7 bases and J 5 bases, with 21 bases left between them. Germline lookup yields CDR1 LNHDA and CDR2 SQIVND (reference sequence). This CDR3 is 16 amino acids long. The CDR3 DNA follows: TGTGCCAGTACCAGAGGCCGGGACACCTCTCATCAGCCCCAGCATTTT. It codes for CASTRGRDTSHQPQHF.

The V call is TRBV5-1, the J call TRBJ2-1, with a possible D match to TRBD1 (6 bases). This CDR3 has 13 residues. Germline assignment: CDR1 SGHRS and CDR2 YFSETQ. V lost 4 bases and J lost 9, with 14 bases in between. The CDR3 is CASSRTEGGEQFF. The CDR3 DNA reads TGCGCCAGCAGCCGTACTGAAGGGGGTGAGCAGTTCTTC. Full variable domain (rest looked up from reference TRBV5-1 and TRBJ2-1): KAGVTQTPRYLIKTRGQQVTLSCSPISGHRSVSWYQQTPGQGLQFLFEYFSETQRNKGNFPGRFSGRQFSNSRSEMNVSTLELGDSALYLCASSRTEGGEQFFGPGTRLTVL.

This clone occurred a few times. J is TRBJ2-3 and V is TRBV7-2; D ambiguous. Trimming took 4 bases from V and 4 from J, leaving 12 bases between them. CDR3 length: 14 amino acids. Germline V CDR1 and CDR2: SGHTA, FQGNSA. CDR3 DNA: TGTGCCAGCAGCTCGACCCCCGGGTCAGATACGCAGTATTTT. This translates into CASSSTPGSDTQYF.

The chain joins TRBV2 to TRBJ1-1; TRBD1 aligns across 9 bases. This CDR3 has 14 amino acids. CDR1 is SNHLY and CDR2 is FYNNEI in the germline V gene. J lost 7 bases, V lost 6 bases, and 9 bases had no gene match. In DNA, the CDR3 is TGTGCCAGCAGAATCGTCCGGGACAGGGATGAAGCTTTCTTT. Translation: CASRIVRDRDEAFF. Looking up the rest from reference TRBV2 and TRBJ1-1 gives the full variable domain: EPEVTQTPSHQVTQMGQEVILRCVPISNHLYFYWYRQILGQKVEFLVSFYNNEISEKSEIFDDQFSVERPDGSNFTLKIRSTKLEDSAMYFCASRIVRDRDEAFFGQGTRLTVV.

The V and J genes are TRBV10-3 and TRBJ1-5, with D possibly matching TRBD1 (5 bases). This CDR3 is 13 amino acids long. V lost 7 bases, J lost 4 bases, and 11 bases lay in between. Germline V gene data show CDR1 as ENHRY and CDR2 as SYGVKD. DNA of the CDR3: TGTGCCATCACAGCGACAGAAAATCAGCCCCAGCATTTT. Its translation is CAITATENQPQHF.

This clone was picked up a small number of times. The CDR3 DNA follows: TGTGCCAGCAGCCCGGGACTTCTAAGCACAGATACGCAGTATTTT. This gives the protein CASSPGLLSTDTQYF. The chain has TRBV3-1 (or the pseudogene TRBV3-2) and TRBJ2-3, with D possibly being TRBD2 (6 bases). The CDR3 is 15 amino acids. V was trimmed by 4 bases and J by 0 bases, leaving 11 bases between them. The germline gives CDR1 LGHDT, CDR2 YNNKEL (reference sequence).

Concerning this clone itself: Sequence at one end of the junction differs from germline and may be a read error. V usage is TRBV7-9 and J usage is TRBJ1-6, with a possible D match to TRBD1 (6 bases). Germline values: CDR1 SEHNR, CDR2 FQNEAQ (reference sequence). CDR3 length equals 11 residues. In DNA form, the CDR3 reads TGTGCCAGCAGCTTCGGGGGGCCCCTTCGCTTT. Its translation: CASSFGGPLRF.

This chain links TRBV6-2 or TRBV6-3 with TRBJ2-6; D gene ambiguous. There are 13 residues in the CDR3. V lost 5 bases and J lost 0, with 2 bases in between. CDR1 and CDR2 from the germline V gene are MNHEY and SVGEGT. CDR3 DNA sequence: TGTGCCAGCAGTCTCTCTGGGGCCAACGTCCTGACTTTC. This translates into CASSLSGANVLTF.